This note documents a single T cell receptor beta chain sequence. The germline CDR1 and CDR2 sequences are SGHVS and FNYEAQ. CDR3 length equals 16 residues. V lost 4 bases, J lost 4 bases, and 7 bases stayed unmatched. The data derive from a study of blood T cell repertoires in COVID-19. Study overall: The origin of the acute and convalescent COVID-19 samples was the United States, Italy and Spain. Sources were T cells, B-cell-depleted T cells, or PBMCs; the material itself was cDNA or gDNA.

The assay was immunoSEQ multiplex PCR, and TCRdb's table has in-frame clones only and misses some. The repertoire has nearly 350,000 clones, about 90% of them found once; the top ten carry around 3.5%. The TCR sequence derives from a woman under 30 who had recovered from COVID-19. What was sequenced was peripheral blood. V and J are TRBV7-6 and TRBJ2-5; 12 nucleotides line up with TRBD2. The CDR3 loop reads CASSSRTSGKGETQYF. Written as DNA, the CDR3 is TGTGCCAGCAGCTCCAGGACTAGCGGGAAAGGAGAGACCCAGTACTTC.